This entry is about one T cell receptor beta chain. The antigen is not known. Assay: immunoSEQ multiplex PCR; the TCRdb copy retains only in-frame clones and omits some. Among more than 45,000 clones, around 94% were seen once, and the ten largest hold over 2%. V was trimmed by 7 bases and J by 10 bases, leaving 11 bases between them. The length of the CDR3 is 10 residues. Germline CDR1 SQVTM, CDR2 ANQGSEA. The data were taken from a study of cytomegalovirus exposure and HLA in healthy donors. Study-level findings and limits: Overall, roughly 160 TCR beta chains were annotated as cytomegalovirus-associated.

The receptor's source is a man younger than 35 in good health and CMV-seronegative. The sequencing sample was made of PBMCs. This rearrangement joins TRBV29-1 to TRBJ2-1, with a weak D call TRBD2 (5 bases). This CDR3 reads CSGGGYEQFF. The CDR3 bases are TGCAGCGGCGGAGGCTACGAGCAGTTCTTC.